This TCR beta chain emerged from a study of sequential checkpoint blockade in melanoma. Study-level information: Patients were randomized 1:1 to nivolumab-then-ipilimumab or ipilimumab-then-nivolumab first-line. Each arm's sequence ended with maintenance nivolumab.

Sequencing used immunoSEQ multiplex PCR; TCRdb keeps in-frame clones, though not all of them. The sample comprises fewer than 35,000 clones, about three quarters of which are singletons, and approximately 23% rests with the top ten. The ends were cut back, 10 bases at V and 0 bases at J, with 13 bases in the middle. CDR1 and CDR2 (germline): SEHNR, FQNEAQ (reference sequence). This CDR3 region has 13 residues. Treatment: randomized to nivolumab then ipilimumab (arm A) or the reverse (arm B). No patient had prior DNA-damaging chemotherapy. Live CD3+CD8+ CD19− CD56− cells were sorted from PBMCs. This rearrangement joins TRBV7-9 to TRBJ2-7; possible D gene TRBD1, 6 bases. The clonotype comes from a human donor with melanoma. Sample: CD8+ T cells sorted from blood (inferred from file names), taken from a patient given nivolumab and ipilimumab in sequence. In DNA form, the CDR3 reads TGTGCCACCGATTTGGACAGCTCCTACGAGCAGTACTTC. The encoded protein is CATDLDSSYEQYF.